This T cell receptor (beta chain) came from a study of Ad26.COV2.S vaccination and SARS-CoV-2 variants. Study background: The COV1001 Ad26.COV2.S trial arm included the donor. Points from the study as a whole: Using TCR breadth and depth analyses may have led to underestimated total T cell responses.

There are 14 residues in the CDR3. The germline V gene encodes CDR1 LNHDA and CDR2 SQIVND (reference sequence). V lost 1 base and J lost 1, with 6 bases in between. Profiled with immunoSEQ multiplex PCR; TCRdb holds only in-frame clones, not every one. The sample shows 350,000 to 500,000 clones, about 92% of them seen only once. Described treatment: around 19 received Ad26.COV2.S at low or high dose, single or two shots; about 5 received placebo; per-sample allocation not given. The samples were gathered on day 63 after the first injection of vaccine or placebo. It was Wuhan-strain SARS-CoV-2 spike that the Ad26 vaccine vector expressed. With regard to this clone: Its antigen is currently unknown.

The rearrangement uses TRBV19 and TRBJ2-3; D perhaps matches TRBD1 (6 bases). The specimen was peripheral blood, collected in a trial of Ad26.COV2.S vaccine versus placebo. The clonotype originates from a person aged 18-60 years who received the Ad26.COV2.S COVID-19 vaccine or a placebo. The CDR3 DNA reads TGTGCCAGTAGTATAGGGGGGCGCACAGATACGCAGTATTTT. Amino acid sequence: CASSIGGRTDTQYF.